The 4 T cell receptor beta chains below were found in one sample sequenced in a study of CDR3 diversity in severe acne. TCRdb ran MiXCR on the PCR reads and lists one entry per CDR3 protein. The sample lists under 95,000 distinct CDR3 sequences, 45% to 50% occurring once. The specimen was blood. These TCRs come from a male donor in good health, serving as a control.

This clonotype was detected once. The CDR3 nucleotides read TGTGCCAGCAGCTTAGAGACAGGGGGCGAGAGGGACGAGCAGTACTTC. It yields the protein CASSLETGGERDEQYF. V and J are TRBV11-3 and TRBJ2-7; 10 nucleotides line up with TRBD1. CDR3 length equals 16 residues. Trimming took 0 bases from V and 5 from J; bases not matched to a gene: 7. The germline V gene has CDR1 SGHNT and CDR2 YENEEA.

A word on this clonotype: Compared with germline, one end of the junction differs, possibly owing to a read error. The rearrangement links TRBV19 to TRBJ2-3; 10 nucleotides match TRBD1. CDR3 length: 13 residues. Germline V gives CDR1 LNHDA, CDR2 SQIVND (reference sequence). The CDR3 region is CAGGGQGTDTPYF. Written as DNA, the CDR3 is TGTGCCGGTGGGGGACAGGGGACAGATACGCCGTATTTT.

A word on this clonotype: A much larger clone differs from this one at a single base, so this may be a read error. V is TRBV5-1 and J is TRBJ2-2; D is possibly TRBD2 (6 bases). Germline loops: CDR1 SGHRS, CDR2 YFSETQ. This CDR3 spans 15 amino acids. Trimming cost V 6 bases and J 8 bases, with 20 bases left between them. CDR3 sequence: CASTLSGHLAGELFF. CDR3 sequence (DNA): TGCGCCAGCACTCTTAGCGGACATCTAGCGGGGGAGCTGTTTTTT.

The V and J genes are TRBV7-2 and TRBJ1-1, with D maybe TRBD1 (6 bases). This CDR3 has 14 amino acids. V was cut by 5 bases and J by 5 bases, with 15 bases left in between. CDR1 is SGHTA and CDR2 is FQGNSA in the germline V gene. The CDR3 sequence is CASSHRAQGTEAFF. As DNA, the CDR3 is TGTGCCAGCAGCCACAGGGCCCAGGGAACTGAAGCTTTCTTT.